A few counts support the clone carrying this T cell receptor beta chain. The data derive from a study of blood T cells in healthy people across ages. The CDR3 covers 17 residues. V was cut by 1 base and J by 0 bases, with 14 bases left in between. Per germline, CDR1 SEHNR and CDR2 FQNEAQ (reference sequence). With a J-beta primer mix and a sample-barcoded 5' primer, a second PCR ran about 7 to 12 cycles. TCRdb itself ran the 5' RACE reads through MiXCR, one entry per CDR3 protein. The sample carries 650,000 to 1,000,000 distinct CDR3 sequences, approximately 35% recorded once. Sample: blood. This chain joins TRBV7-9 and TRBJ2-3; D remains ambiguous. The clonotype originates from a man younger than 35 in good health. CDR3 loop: CASSLESAQISTDTQYF. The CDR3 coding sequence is TGTGCCAGCAGCTTAGAGTCCGCACAGATAAGCACAGATACGCAGTATTTT. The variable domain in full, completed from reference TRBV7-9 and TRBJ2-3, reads DTGVSQNPRHKITKRGQNVTFRCDPISEHNRLYWYRQTLGQGPEFLTYFQNEAQLEKSRLLSDRFSAERPKGSFSTLEIQRTEQGDSAMYLCASSLESAQISTDTQYFGPGTRLTVL.